What follows are 27 T cell receptor beta chains derived from one specimen sequenced in a study of CD8 T cells in Susac syndrome. When the RNA was reverse transcribed, random hexamers were used with an input of about 0.5 to 1 ug. TCRdb processed the immunoSEQ multiplex PCR reads anew with MiXCR; each CDR3 protein has one entry. The table includes hundreds of thousands of distinct CDR3 sequences, approximately 94% detected once. Sequenced input: CD4+ T cells from PBMCs. All receptors derive from a human donor with Susac syndrome.

The chain couples TRBV30 to TRBJ1-5, with 8 bases identical to TRBD1. The CDR3 contains 15 residues. Per the germline V gene, CDR1 is GTSNPN and CDR2 is SVGIG (reference sequence). J was trimmed by 6 bases and V by 2 bases; bases with no gene match: 9. CDR3 sequence: CAWSQGSGGVQPQHF. CDR3 DNA sequence: TGTGCCTGGAGTCAGGGGTCAGGGGGCGTTCAGCCCCAGCATTTT.

This sequence joins TRBV30 and TRBJ2-4, with 14 bases fitting TRBD2. Germline CDR1 and CDR2: GTSNPN and SVGIG (reference sequence). The V segment lost 5 bases and the J segment 8 bases; nucleotides outside the gene matches: 14. This CDR3 is 17 amino acids long. CDR3 nucleotide sequence: TGTGCCTGGGCCCCATTAGGACTAGCGGGGGGCCGGGACATTCAGTACTTC. Translated, it gives CAWAPLGLAGGRDIQYF.

The J gene is TRBJ2-7, the V gene TRBV7-2; 7 nucleotides line up with TRBD2. The germline V gene encodes CDR1 SGHTA and CDR2 FQGNSA. V was clipped by 1 base and J by 5 bases; unmatched bases: 5. CDR3 length: 14 residues. As DNA, the CDR3 is TGTGCCAGCAGCTTAGGAGGGAGGGGCGACGAGCAGTACTTC. Protein product: CASSLGGRGDEQYF.

This chain connects TRBV6-2 or TRBV6-3 to TRBJ2-1; the D is unclear. The CDR3 is made up of 12 amino acids. Deletions cut 4 bases from V and 9 bases from J, with 10 bases between. Per the germline V gene, CDR1 is MNHEY and CDR2 is SVGEGT. CDR3 nucleotide sequence: TGTGCCAGCAGTTCGTCAGCTGTTGAGCAGTTCTTC. Translation gives CASSSSAVEQFF.

This chain connects TRBV28 to TRBJ1-6, with 8 nucleotides matching TRBD1. This CDR3 has 16 amino acids. V lost 2 bases to trimming and J lost 7 bases; unmatched junction nucleotides: 7. Germline CDR1 and CDR2: MDHEN and SYDVKM. The DNA for the CDR3 is TGTGCCAGCAGTTTACTCCCAGGGGGCGGGAATTCACCCCTCCACTTT. Translating gives CASSLLPGGGNSPLHF.

The chain carries TRBV29-1 and TRBJ1-3; D ambiguous. This CDR3 comprises 13 residues. With 4 bases removed from V and 2 bases from J, the gap between germline ends came to 9 bases. The germline V gene encodes CDR1 SQVTM and CDR2 ANQGSEA. CDR3 sequence reads: CSVAEAAGNTIYF. DNA of the CDR3: TGCAGCGTTGCCGAGGCAGCTGGAAACACCATATATTTT.

The rearrangement uses TRBV3-1 and TRBJ2-3; D uncertain. Germline V gene sequence: CDR1 LGHDT, CDR2 YNNKEL (reference sequence). The CDR3 runs to 15 residues. Trimming took 2 bases from V and 2 from J, leaving 11 bases between them. The CDR3 is CASSQPGRDTDTQYF. In DNA form, the CDR3 reads TGTGCCAGCAGCCAACCTGGCCGTGACACAGATACGCAGTATTTT.

This chain uses TRBV9 with TRBJ2-3; 8 nucleotides agree with TRBD2. The germline V gene encodes CDR1 SGDLS and CDR2 YYNGEE. The CDR3 is 14 residues long. The junction had 6 bases not matched to a gene; V was cut back by 3 bases and J by 6 bases. In DNA, the CDR3 is TGTGCCAGCAGCGGGAGTAGCGGGGAGGATACGCAGTATTTT. Residues: CASSGSSGEDTQYF. Drawing the rest from reference TRBV9 and TRBJ2-3, the complete variable domain is DSGVTQTPKHLITATGQRVTLRCSPRSGDLSVYWYQQSLDQGLQFLIQYYNGEERAKGNILERFSAQQFPDLHSELNLSSLELGDSALYFCASSGSSGEDTQYFGPGTRLTVL.

V is TRBV19 and J is TRBJ2-1; TRBD1 matches 8 bases. This CDR3 has 16 residues. V lost 5 bases to trimming and J lost 4 bases; unmatched junction nucleotides: 10. Germline values: CDR1 LNHDA, CDR2 SQIVND (reference sequence). The CDR3 region has the DNA TGTGCCAGTAGTTTGCCCCAGGGGGCCAAATACAATGAGCAGTTCTTC. Translating gives CASSLPQGAKYNEQFF.

The chain joins TRBV6-5 to TRBJ1-6, with D possibly matching TRBD1 (5 bases). Germline CDR1 is MNHEY and CDR2 is SVGAGI. V lost 6 bases, J lost 7 bases, and 16 bases lay in between. The CDR3 runs 15 residues. The CDR3 loop reads CASRTEGVLNSPLHF. The CDR3 DNA sequence: TGTGCCAGCAGGACAGAAGGAGTACTAAATTCACCCCTCCACTTT.

The rearrangement uses TRBV5-4 and TRBJ1-2; D uncertain. CDR1 and CDR2 from the germline V gene are SGHNT and YYREEE (reference sequence). This CDR3 spans 12 amino acids. V was cut by 0 bases and J by 4 bases, with 4 bases left in between. In nucleotides, the CDR3 is TGTGCCAGCAGCTTGGACGCCTATGGCTACACCTTC. Amino acids: CASSLDAYGYTF.

The chain links TRBV20-1 to TRBJ2-3, with TRBD1 as a possible D gene (5 bases). This CDR3 has 15 amino acids. V lost 0 bases, J lost 7 bases, and 17 bases lay in between. Germline V lookup: CDR1 DFQATT, CDR2 SNEGSKA (reference sequence). The CDR3, as DNA: TGCAGTGCTAGAGATCGGTTGACAGCCGATCATACGCAGTATTTT. It translates to CSARDRLTADHTQYF.

This clonotype occurred a few times. This chain connects TRBV11-2 to TRBJ2-7; D unresolved. Germline V gene sequence: CDR1 SGHAT, CDR2 FQNNGV. The CDR3 runs 12 residues. The V and J ends lost 1 base and 6 bases respectively, with 7 bases between them. The CDR3 is CASSLGSGEQYF. CDR3 DNA: TGTGCCAGCAGCTTAGGGTCGGGCGAGCAGTACTTC.

V gene TRBV4-3 combines with J gene TRBJ1-4; D remains ambiguous. The CDR3 runs to 16 residues. Germline loops: CDR1 LGHNA, CDR2 YSLEER. Trimming cost V 0 bases and J 4 bases, with 12 bases left between them. CDR3 in amino acids: CASSQDRGSNNEKLFF. CDR3 coding DNA: TGCGCCAGCAGCCAAGATCGAGGCAGCAATAATGAAAAACTGTTTTTT.

This chain joins TRBV5-4 and TRBJ2-2; D gene unclear. Germline CDR1 is SGHNT and CDR2 is YYREEE (reference sequence). Trimming shortened V by 4 bases and J by 10 bases, and 14 bases separated the two germline ends. The length of the CDR3 is 13 residues. CDR3 nucleotides: TGTGCCAGCAGCACACAGACTCGGAAGGAGCTGTTTTTT. Its protein product is CASSTQTRKELFF.

V is TRBV29-1 and J is TRBJ1-2; the match to TRBD1 covers 9 bases. Losses at the gene ends were 4 bases for V and 8 bases for J; bases not matched to a gene: 5. Per germline, CDR1 SQVTM and CDR2 ANQGSEA. The CDR3 runs 12 residues. In DNA, the CDR3 is TGCAGCGTTGTGGGGACAGGGAACGGCTACACCTTC. It yields the protein CSVVGTGNGYTF.

The J gene is TRBJ2-2, the V gene TRBV20-1, with D tentatively TRBD1 (5 bases). The CDR3 is 14 amino acids. CDR1 and CDR2 (germline): DFQATT, SNEGSKA (reference sequence). Trimming took 5 bases from V and 0 from J, leaving 10 bases between them. CDR3 in amino acids: CSADSDTNTGELFF. The CDR3 nucleotides read TGCAGTGCTGACAGCGACACGAACACCGGGGAGCTGTTTTTT.

The rearrangement links TRBV29-1 to TRBJ2-3; D is unclear. Trimming removed 2 bases at V and 2 bases at J, with 5 bases between. In germline, CDR1 is SQVTM, CDR2 ANQGSEA. The CDR3 loop spans 12 amino acids. In DNA, the CDR3 is TGCAGCGTTGAACGTGACACAGATACGCAGTATTTT. Its translation is CSVERDTDTQYF.

The rearrangement uses TRBV29-1 and TRBJ2-5; D remains ambiguous. V gave up 5 bases and J gave up 0 bases, with 7 bases separating them. The germline V gene has CDR1 SQVTM and CDR2 ANQGSEA. This CDR3 has 12 residues. The CDR3, as DNA: TGCAGCGTTAAAGGGTACCAAGAGACCCAGTACTTC. Its translation is CSVKGYQETQYF.

This chain uses TRBV19 with TRBJ2-5; D may correspond to TRBD1 or TRBD2 (5 bases each). Trimming pared 5 bases from V and 1 base from J, leaving 11 bases between. Germline V gene sequence: CDR1 LNHDA, CDR2 SQIVND (reference sequence). The CDR3 is 14 amino acids. For the CDR3, the DNA is TGTGCCAGTAGTTTCGGGACGTTCCAAGAGACCCAGTACTTC. Its protein product is CASSFGTFQETQYF. The full variable domain, rest sourced from reference TRBV19 and TRBJ2-5, is DGGITQSPKYLFRKEGQNVTLSCEQNLNHDAMYWYRQDPGQGLRLIYYSQIVNDFQKGDIAEGYSVSREKKESFPLTVTSAQKNPTAFYLCASSFGTFQETQYFGPGTRLLVL.

The rearrangement joins TRBV25-1 to TRBJ1-1; D is unresolved. Trimming removed 4 bases at V and 5 bases at J, with 8 bases between. The germline gives CDR1 MGHDK, CDR2 SYGVNS. The CDR3 sequence is 12 residues long. CDR3 nucleotide sequence: TGTGCCAGCAGTGTGGCGGGAACTGAAGCTTTCTTT. Translated, it gives CASSVAGTEAFF.

This clonotype has just one count. The rearrangement uses TRBV28 and TRBJ1-2; D possibly corresponds to TRBD1 (6 bases). In germline, CDR1 is MDHEN, CDR2 SYDVKM. V was trimmed by 9 bases and J by 3 bases, leaving 14 bases between them. The CDR3 is 13 amino acids. The CDR3 protein is CASHREGDYGYTF. DNA for the CDR3: TGTGCCAGTCACAGGGAGGGCGACTATGGCTACACCTTC.

The J gene is TRBJ2-6, the V gene TRBV5-4, with a weak D call TRBD2 (5 bases). The CDR3 is 18 residues long. Per the germline V gene, CDR1 is SGHNT and CDR2 is YYREEE (reference sequence). V lost 1 base and J lost 0, with 14 bases in between. CDR3 loop: CASSLPQRPNSGANVLTF. CDR3 sequence (DNA): TGTGCCAGCAGCTTGCCCCAGCGGCCCAACTCTGGGGCCAACGTCCTGACTTTC. The full variable domain, rest sourced from reference TRBV5-4 and TRBJ2-6, is ETGVTQSPTHLIKTRGQQVTLRCSSQSGHNTVSWYQQALGQGPQFIFQYYREEENGRGNFPPRFSGLQFPNYSSELNVNALELDDSALYLCASSLPQRPNSGANVLTFGAGSRLTVL.

The rearrangement links TRBV20-1 to TRBJ2-1; weak D call: TRBD2 (6 bases). The germline V gene encodes CDR1 DFQATT and CDR2 SNEGSKA (reference sequence). V gave up 2 bases and J gave up 1 base, with 12 bases separating them. The length of the CDR3 is 15 residues. In DNA, the CDR3 is TGCAGTGCTAGATTTGGCGGGGTGTCCTACAATGAGCAGTTCTTC. It encodes CSARFGGVSYNEQFF.

The rearrangement uses TRBV20-1 and TRBJ2-5; 7 bases match TRBD2. V lost 0 bases and J lost 5; bases outside the gene matches: 6. Germline V gene data show CDR1 as DFQATT and CDR2 as SNEGSKA (reference sequence). CDR3 length: 14 amino acids. CDR3 region: CSARDSRGGETQYF. Written as DNA, the CDR3 is TGCAGTGCTAGAGATAGTCGGGGAGGGGAGACCCAGTACTTC.

The chain is built from TRBV3-1 and TRBJ2-5; D unclear. Trimming removed 0 bases from V and 5 bases from J, with 4 bases in between. In germline, CDR1 is LGHDT, CDR2 YNNKEL (reference sequence). The CDR3 is made up of 12 amino acids. CDR3: CASSQDVETQYF. In DNA form, the CDR3 reads TGTGCCAGCAGCCAAGATGTCGAGACCCAGTACTTC.

V is TRBV18 and J is TRBJ1-6; D possibly corresponds to TRBD1 (5 bases). Trimming removed 3 bases at V and 7 bases at J, with 13 bases between. The CDR3 loop spans 15 amino acids. The germline gives CDR1 KGHSH, CDR2 LQKENI. The CDR3 sequence is CASSPGAHGNSPLHF. DNA of the CDR3: TGTGCCAGCTCACCCGGGGCACACGGGAATTCACCCCTCCACTTT.